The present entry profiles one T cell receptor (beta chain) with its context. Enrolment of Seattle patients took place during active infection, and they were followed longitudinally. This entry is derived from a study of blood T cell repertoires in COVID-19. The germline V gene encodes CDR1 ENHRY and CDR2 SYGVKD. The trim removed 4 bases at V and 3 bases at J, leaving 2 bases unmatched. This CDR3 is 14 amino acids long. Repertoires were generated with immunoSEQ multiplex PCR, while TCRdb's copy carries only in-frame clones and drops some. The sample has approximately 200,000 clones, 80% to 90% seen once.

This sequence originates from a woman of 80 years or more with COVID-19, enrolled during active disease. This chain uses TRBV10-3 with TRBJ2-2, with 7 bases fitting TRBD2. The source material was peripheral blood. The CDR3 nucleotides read TGTGCCATCAGTGGCACTAGCGACACCGGGGAGCTGTTTTTT. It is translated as CAISGTSDTGELFF.